What follows are 4 T cell receptor beta chains derived from one specimen sequenced in a study of blood T cell repertoires in COVID-19. Profiling relied on immunoSEQ multiplex PCR, and the TCRdb table lists in-frame clones only, not all of them. This sample has about 410,000 clones, with 75% to 90% found just once. Sequences were obtained from peripheral blood. The source is a woman aged 40 to 50 with COVID-19, enrolled during active disease.

The chain joins TRBV7-2 to TRBJ2-1; 8 bases are shared with TRBD1. Germline V gives CDR1 SGHTA, CDR2 FQGNSA. J was trimmed by 6 bases and V by 6 bases; bases with no gene match: 4. The CDR3 is made up of 13 amino acids. The CDR3 DNA follows: TGTGCCAGCAGTCGTACAGGGGGCAATGAGCAGTTCTTC. Translation gives CASSRTGGNEQFF.

This rearrangement joins TRBV27 to TRBJ1-1; D is ambiguous. Germline CDR1 MNHEY, CDR2 SMNVEV (reference sequence). Deletions cut 4 bases from V and 4 bases from J, with 7 bases between. The CDR3 extends over 12 amino acids. CDR3 loop: CASSSGSTEAFF. The CDR3 DNA follows: TGTGCCAGCAGTTCGGGGAGCACTGAAGCTTTCTTT.

The rearrangement uses TRBV5-1 and TRBJ2-5; TRBD1 aligns across 7 bases. The junction had 2 bases not matched to a gene; V was cut back by 2 bases and J by 1 base. Germline V CDR1 and CDR2: SGHRS, YFSETQ. The CDR3 covers 14 residues. The CDR3 loop is CASSFDRVQETQYF. The CDR3 DNA follows: TGCGCCAGCAGCTTTGACAGGGTCCAAGAGACCCAGTACTTC.

The rearrangement joins TRBV6-5 to TRBJ1-5; possibly TRBD1 for D (5 bases). V was cut by 7 bases and J by 1 base, with 11 bases left in between. Germline V gives CDR1 MNHEY, CDR2 SVGAGI. This CDR3 has 14 amino acids. Here the CDR3 reads CASTYRISNQPQHF. The CDR3 DNA follows: TGTGCCAGCACGTACAGGATCAGCAATCAGCCCCAGCATTTT.